These 30 T cell receptor beta chains were all obtained from the same sample, sequenced in a study of CD8 T cells in Susac syndrome. A quantity of about 0.45 to 1 ug RNA underwent reverse transcription using random hexamers. TCRdb recomputed calls from the immunoSEQ multiplex PCR reads with MiXCR, one row per CDR3 protein. The sample records some 120,000 distinct CDR3 sequences, about nine tenths being singletons. Sequenced material: CD8+ T cells from PBMCs. These receptors all come from a human donor in good health.

The V gene is TRBV19, the J gene TRBJ2-2; D not resolved. CDR1 LNHDA and CDR2 SQIVND come from the germline V gene (reference sequence). This CDR3 contains 15 residues. The ends were cut back, 3 bases at V and 8 bases at J, with 16 bases in the middle. The CDR3 protein is CASSIIGSRSGELFF. The CDR3 nucleotides read TGTGCCAGTAGTATCATAGGAAGCAGAAGTGGGGAGCTGTTTTTT.

The chain uses TRBV27 and TRBJ1-3, with D unresolved. In germline, CDR1 is MNHEY, CDR2 SMNVEV (reference sequence). This CDR3 comprises 16 residues. Trimming removed 3 bases from V and 2 bases from J, with 14 bases in between. For the CDR3, the DNA is TGTGCCAGCAGTTTGGCCCCGCCAGGAGCTGGAAACACCATATATTTT. This translates into CASSLAPPGAGNTIYF.

This clonotype was observed once. J is TRBJ2-2 and V is TRBV6-6; D possibly corresponds to TRBD2 (5 bases). V shed 7 bases and J shed 0 bases, with 12 bases lying between them. The germline CDR1 and CDR2 sequences are MNHNY and SVGAGI (reference sequence). This CDR3 contains 15 residues. The CDR3: CASTETGTNTGELFF. In DNA, the CDR3 is TGTGCCAGCACCGAAACCGGGACGAACACCGGGGAGCTGTTTTTT.

The gene calls are TRBV5-4 and TRBJ1-2; TRBD1 matches at 7 bases. The germline V gene has CDR1 SGHNT and CDR2 YYREEE (reference sequence). Trimming removed 1 base from V and 8 bases from J; junction bases left unmatched: 11. CDR3 length: 15 amino acids. CDR3 nucleotide sequence: TGTGCCAGCAGCTTGTACCGGGACAGAAGGCAAGGCTACACCTTC. Protein product: CASSLYRDRRQGYTF. Using reference TRBV5-4 and TRBJ1-2 for the parts outside the CDR3, the full variable domain is ETGVTQSPTHLIKTRGQQVTLRCSSQSGHNTVSWYQQALGQGPQFIFQYYREEENGRGNFPPRFSGLQFPNYSSELNVNALELDDSALYLCASSLYRDRRQGYTFGSGTRLTVV.

This chain joins TRBV19 and TRBJ1-1, with 9 bases aligning to TRBD1. V lost 3 bases and J lost 4; bases outside the gene matches: 9. Germline CDR1 and CDR2: LNHDA and SQIVND (reference sequence). CDR3 length equals 16 residues. The CDR3 region has the DNA TGTGCCAGTAGTATGCCCCTCCGGGACAGGGTCACTGAAGCTTTCTTT. The encoded protein is CASSMPLRDRVTEAFF.

The chain couples TRBV5-1 to TRBJ2-7; 13 bases map to TRBD2. The CDR3 totals 14 residues. Germline values: CDR1 SGHRS, CDR2 YFSETQ. Trimming removed 4 bases from V and 7 bases from J; junction bases left unmatched: 5. CDR3 region: CASSDGTSGMEQYF. The CDR3 region has the DNA TGCGCCAGCAGCGACGGGACTAGCGGGATGGAGCAGTACTTC.

V is TRBV7-2 and J is TRBJ2-2; 8 bases are a match to TRBD1. The CDR3 loop spans 17 amino acids. CDR1 and CDR2 (germline): SGHTA, FQGNSA. With 1 base clipped from V and 6 bases from J, the junction kept 10 bases outside the gene matches. CDR3 protein: CASSLGPNRGVAGELFF. The CDR3 bases are TGTGCCAGCAGCTTAGGCCCTAACAGGGGGGTCGCCGGGGAGCTGTTTTTT. Using reference TRBV7-2 and TRBJ2-2 for the parts outside the CDR3, the full variable domain is GAGVSQSPSNKVTEKGKDVELRCDPISGHTALYWYRQSLGQGLEFLIYFQGNSAPDKSGLPSDRFSAERTGGSVSTLTIQRTQQEDSAVYLCASSLGPNRGVAGELFFGEGSRLTVL.

The chain joins TRBV20-1 to TRBJ2-5, with TRBD2 matching over 9 bases. Trimming at V came to 5 bases and at J to 0 bases, leaving 13 bases not matched to a gene. CDR1 and CDR2 (germline): DFQATT, SNEGSKA (reference sequence). This CDR3 region has 17 residues. CDR3 sequence reads: CSAGALLAGPNQETQYF. CDR3 sequence (DNA): TGCAGTGCTGGAGCCCTTCTAGCGGGGCCGAACCAAGAGACCCAGTACTTC.

This clonotype was counted once. The chain links TRBV7-2 to TRBJ1-1, with D perhaps TRBD1 (5 bases). Germline V gene sequence: CDR1 SGHTA, CDR2 FQGNSA. The length of the CDR3 is 15 residues. The V gene lost 2 bases and the J gene lost 1 base, with 11 bases spanning the gap. The CDR3 coding sequence is TGTGCCAGCAGCTTATTATCCGGGGGGAACACTGAAGCTTTCTTT. It encodes CASSLLSGGNTEAFF. Using reference TRBV7-2 and TRBJ1-1 for the parts outside the CDR3, the full variable domain is GAGVSQSPSNKVTEKGKDVELRCDPISGHTALYWYRQSLGQGLEFLIYFQGNSAPDKSGLPSDRFSAERTGGSVSTLTIQRTQQEDSAVYLCASSLLSGGNTEAFFGQGTRLTVV.

The chain couples TRBV6-2 or TRBV6-3 to TRBJ2-4; 7 bases agree with TRBD2. The trim removed 0 bases at V and 5 bases at J, leaving 10 bases unmatched. Germline lookup yields CDR1 MNHEY and CDR2 SVGEGT. The CDR3 spans 17 residues. This chain's CDR3 is CASSYSTSGNLQNIQYF. CDR3 in DNA: TGTGCCAGCAGTTACTCGACCAGCGGGAACTTACAAAACATTCAGTACTTC.

The chain is built from TRBV16 and TRBJ2-1; 7 positions match TRBD1. The V gene end was trimmed by 5 bases and the J gene end by 9 bases; junction bases not matched to a gene: 10. The CDR3 has 14 residues. In germline, CDR1 is KGHSY, CDR2 FQNENV. The DNA of the CDR3 is TGTGCCAGCAGCTCTTACTTGACAGGGACTGAGCAGTTCTTC. This encodes CASSSYLTGTEQFF.

The chain links TRBV20-1 to TRBJ2-3, with a weak D call TRBD2 (6 bases). Deletions cut 1 base from V and 6 bases from J, with 11 bases between. CDR1 and CDR2 (germline): DFQATT, SNEGSKA (reference sequence). The CDR3 totals 13 residues. DNA of the CDR3: TGCAGTGCTAGAGGGGGCGGGGTGGATACGCAGTATTTT. This encodes CSARGGGVDTQYF.

This chain joins TRBV19 and TRBJ2-4, with TRBD2 matching 10 bases. V lost 0 bases, J lost 7 bases, and 9 bases stayed unmatched. Germline V CDR1 and CDR2: LNHDA, SQIVND (reference sequence). CDR3 length: 17 amino acids. For the CDR3, the DNA is TGTGCCAGTAGTATAGATCGGGCTAGCGGGAGACGGAACATTCAGTACTTC. Protein product: CASSIDRASGRRNIQYF.

This clonotype was detected only once. J is TRBJ1-1 and V is TRBV7-9; the D is unclear. The V gene's germline CDR1 is SEHNR and CDR2 FQNEAQ (reference sequence). V gave up 4 bases and J gave up 0 bases, with 6 bases separating them. This CDR3 has 13 residues. The CDR3 DNA sequence: TGTGCCAGCAGCTCCGGGGTGAACACTGAAGCTTTCTTT. Amino acid sequence: CASSSGVNTEAFF. Using reference TRBV7-9 and TRBJ1-1 for the parts outside the CDR3, the full variable domain is DTGVSQNPRHKITKRGQNVTFRCDPISEHNRLYWYRQTLGQGPEFLTYFQNEAQLEKSRLLSDRFSAERPKGSFSTLEIQRTEQGDSAMYLCASSSGVNTEAFFGQGTRLTVV.

The DNA of the CDR3 is TGTGCCAGCAGATTACAGGGGTACGAGCAGTACTTC. It specifies CASRLQGYEQYF. The chain is built from TRBV28 and TRBJ2-7; 7 positions agree with TRBD1. Germline CDR1 is MDHEN and CDR2 is SYDVKM. This CDR3 has 12 amino acids. V dropped 6 bases and J dropped 4; count of bases not matched to a gene: 3.

The rearrangement links TRBV18 to TRBJ1-2; no firm D call. V lost 2 bases and J lost 6, with 7 bases in between. The CDR3 runs to 12 residues. CDR1 and CDR2 from the germline V gene are KGHSH and LQKENI. The CDR3 reads CASSPGQDGYTF. CDR3 DNA: TGTGCCAGCTCACCAGGGCAGGATGGCTACACCTTC.

The chain joins TRBV7-6 to TRBJ1-1; perhaps TRBD1 as D (6 bases). CDR3 length equals 16 residues. Trimming shortened V by 0 bases and J by 2 bases, and 13 bases separated the two germline ends. Germline V gene lookup returns CDR1 SGHVS and CDR2 FNYEAQ. CDR3 residues: CASSLAPGAANTEAFF. In DNA, the CDR3 is TGTGCCAGCAGCTTAGCGCCGGGGGCCGCTAACACTGAAGCTTTCTTT.

V and J are TRBV29-1 and TRBJ2-2; no reliable D call. Per germline, CDR1 SQVTM and CDR2 ANQGSEA. V was trimmed by 4 bases and J by 5 bases, leaving 11 bases between them. The CDR3 loop spans 13 amino acids. CDR3 DNA sequence: TGCAGCGTTGGCACCATCGGGACCGGGGAGCTGTTTTTT. The encoded protein is CSVGTIGTGELFF.

The chain carries TRBV29-1 and TRBJ2-1; a possible D gene is TRBD2 (6 bases). CDR3 length: 13 amino acids. Trimming shortened V by 3 bases and J by 7 bases, and 13 bases separated the two germline ends. Germline values: CDR1 SQVTM, CDR2 ANQGSEA. CDR3 amino acids: CSVEGGTLNEQFF. The CDR3 DNA reads as TGCAGCGTTGAGGGGGGTACACTAAATGAGCAGTTCTTC.

The rearrangement uses TRBV7-2 and TRBJ2-1; a possible D gene is TRBD2 (6 bases). The germline V and J ends were trimmed by 6 bases and 7 bases, with 22 bases remaining between them. This CDR3 spans 16 amino acids. Germline lookup yields CDR1 SGHTA and CDR2 FQGNSA. The DNA for the CDR3 is TGTGCCAGCAGTACCCTGGGAGGCTTCATTTGGAATGAGCAGTTCTTC. Amino acid sequence: CASSTLGGFIWNEQFF.

The V gene is TRBV19, the J gene TRBJ2-1; 9 bases are a match to TRBD2. The CDR3 consists of 11 residues. Germline V gene sequence: CDR1 LNHDA, CDR2 SQIVND (reference sequence). DNA of the CDR3: TGTGCGATTAGCGGGAGAAATGAGCAGTTCTTC. As protein: CAISGRNEQFF.

V usage is TRBV29-1 and J usage is TRBJ2-3, with 8 bases fitting TRBD1. This CDR3 contains 12 residues. V lost 7 bases, J lost 4 bases, and 4 bases stayed unmatched. Looked up from germline, CDR1 is SQVTM and CDR2 is ANQGSEA. CDR3 coding DNA: TGCAGCGCCGGACAGGGAGCAGATACGCAGTATTTT. Translated: CSAGQGADTQYF.

This chain connects TRBV7-6 to TRBJ2-1; the D is unclear. The germline V and J ends were trimmed by 1 base and 7 bases, with 11 bases remaining between them. CDR3 length equals 14 residues. CDR1 is SGHVS, CDR2 FNYEAQ, per germline. CDR3 protein: CASSLEQMGNEQFF. The CDR3, as DNA: TGTGCCAGCAGCTTAGAACAGATGGGGAATGAGCAGTTCTTC.

This chain joins TRBV29-1 and TRBJ2-1; D not resolved. The CDR3 contains 13 residues. Trimming shortened V by 1 base and J by 0 bases, and 4 bases separated the two germline ends. The germline gives CDR1 SQVTM, CDR2 ANQGSEA. The CDR3, as DNA: TGCAGCGTTGAAGTAAGCTCCTACAATGAGCAGTTCTTC. It translates to CSVEVSSYNEQFF.

The chain is built from TRBV3-1 and TRBJ1-1; no reliable D call. The V and J ends lost 0 bases and 0 bases respectively, with 8 bases between them. This CDR3 has 15 residues. Germline loops: CDR1 LGHDT, CDR2 YNNKEL (reference sequence). CDR3 DNA sequence: TGTGCCAGCAGCCAAGAGGTCACTTTGAACACTGAAGCTTTCTTT. Translating gives CASSQEVTLNTEAFF. The full variable domain, with the rest looked up from reference TRBV3-1 and TRBJ1-1, is DTAVSQTPKYLVTQMGNDKSIKCEQNLGHDTMYWYKQDSKKFLKIMFSYNNKELIINETVPNRFSPKSPDKAHLNLHINSLELGDSAVYFCASSQEVTLNTEAFFGQGTRLTVV.

The J gene is TRBJ2-5, the V gene TRBV9; 10 nucleotides match TRBD2. CDR1 and CDR2 (germline): SGDLS, YYNGEE. The V segment lost 2 bases and the J segment 4 bases; nucleotides outside the gene matches: 2. The CDR3 covers 14 residues. CDR3 in amino acids: CASSVSGGRETQYF. The CDR3 DNA follows: TGTGCCAGCAGCGTTAGCGGGGGGCGAGAGACCCAGTACTTC.

The count of this clonotype is one. The V gene is TRBV6-5, the J gene TRBJ2-1; no firm D call. The CDR3 runs to 14 residues. V lost 3 bases, J lost 5 bases, and 11 bases lay in between. In germline, CDR1 is MNHEY, CDR2 SVGAGI. The DNA for the CDR3 is TGTGCCAGCAGTTATAGGCTCGTGGACAATGAGCAGTTCTTC. It codes for CASSYRLVDNEQFF.

The rearrangement links TRBV29-1 to TRBJ1-5; D call uncertain. Trimming stripped 4 bases from V and 3 bases from J, with 10 bases between. Germline CDR1 SQVTM, CDR2 ANQGSEA. CDR3 length: 13 amino acids. Written as DNA, the CDR3 is TGCAGCGTTGGGGGTCAGGACAATCAGCCCCAGCATTTT. Translating gives CSVGGQDNQPQHF.

The chain uses TRBV6-2 or TRBV6-3 and TRBJ2-1; 7 bases are a match to TRBD2. The CDR3 extends over 14 amino acids. Germline assignment: CDR1 MNHEY and CDR2 SVGEGT. Trimming at V came to 7 bases and at J to 8 bases, leaving 11 bases not matched to a gene. The CDR3 loop is CASTPGGVGDEQFF. CDR3 DNA sequence: TGTGCCAGCACTCCGGGGGGAGTAGGGGATGAGCAGTTCTTC.

This chain links TRBV6-5 with TRBJ2-2, with D tentatively TRBD2 (6 bases). Trimming shortened V by 0 bases and J by 7 bases, and 6 bases separated the two germline ends. The germline CDR1 and CDR2 sequences are MNHEY and SVGAGI. The CDR3 runs to 13 residues. The CDR3, as DNA: TGTGCCAGCAGTTACTCGGGGGGCGGGGAGCTGTTTTTT. It encodes CASSYSGGGELFF.